This T cell receptor (beta chain) was obtained from a study of post-analysis software for immune sequencing data. Study-level background: Both relapsing-remitting and secondary progressive multiple sclerosis featured among the disease courses, as did progressive-relapsing multiple sclerosis.

Every TCR beta cDNA library bore unique molecular identifiers. T cells numbering about 0.9 to 11 million yielded cDNA molecules that totaled about 500,000. In TCRdb, the PCR reads were re-called with MiXCR into one record per CDR3 protein. The sample lists about 820,000 distinct CDR3 sequences, approximately 53% occurring once. In germline, CDR1 is SGHRS, CDR2 YFSETQ. The CDR3 contains 15 residues. The sample holds a few counts of this clonotype. As yet, its antigen is unknown. The study, taken as a whole, reports: Controls showed significantly higher normalized Chao1 diversity than did multiple sclerosis patients. TRBV5-6, TRBV5-1 and TRBV20-1 were among several TRBV segments more frequent in patients than controls. F measure showed strong co-clustering of same-batch samples.

V usage is TRBV5-1 and J usage is TRBJ2-1; D not certain. The J call may be faulty, since TRBJ2-7 better matches the DNA end. The sequenced sample consisted of blood. The receptor was derived from a girl between 10 and 17 years old with multiple sclerosis. CDR3 in amino acids: CASSSDVSSYNEQYF. CDR3 DNA sequence: TGCGCCAGCAGCTCGGACGTAAGCTCCTACAATGAGCAGTACTTC.